These 30 T cell receptor beta chains came from one sample sequenced in a study of T cell responses to AZD1222 COVID-19 vaccine (dated by TCRdb to the early 2020s). To prepare the library, the immunoSEQ multiplex PCR assay was applied. TCRdb limited this immuneACCESS table to in-frame rearrangements with V and J called. A share of clones is missing; checked studies link under half to unresolved V genes, and the rest is unexplained. The sample table lists about 21,000 clones, approximately 84% of them with a count of one. 16% of the sample is in the top ten clones. The label giving this sample's time point can be read as: about 28 days (+/-7) after the second vaccine dose. Source: peripheral blood, taken 28 days after the second AZD1222 dose. All receptors come from an adult who received the AZD1222 COVID-19 vaccine.

By proportion, this clone is medium-sized. The chain employs TRBV7-2 and TRBJ1-1, with a weak D call TRBD1 (5 bases). CDR3 length equals 15 residues. The germline CDR1 and CDR2 sequences are SGHTA and FQGNSA. Deletions cut 1 base from V and 1 base from J, with 10 bases between. This CDR3 is CASSLGHRSNTEAFF. In DNA, the CDR3 is TGTGCCAGCAGCTTAGGGCACAGGTCGAACACTGAAGCTTTCTTT.

This sequence joins TRBV9 and TRBJ1-2, with D perhaps TRBD1 (6 bases). Trimming stripped 1 base from V and 7 bases from J, with 20 bases between. The CDR3 has 16 residues. Germline CDR1 is SGDLS and CDR2 is YYNGEE. CDR3 coding DNA: TGTGCCAGCAGCGTAAGCCCGGACAGTCGAATATCTGGCTACACCTTC. It encodes CASSVSPDSRISGYTF.

As DNA, the CDR3 is TGTGCCAGCGTAGAGGCAGGGTCGATAACCATGAACACTGAAGCTTTCTTT. It yields the protein CASVEAGSITMNTEAFF. This chain connects TRBV3-1 (or the pseudogene TRBV3-2) to TRBJ1-1, with a tentative D call TRBD1 (5 bases). The V end was cut by 8 bases, the J end by 0 bases, with 22 bases between. Germline V gives CDR1 LGHDT, CDR2 YNNKEL (reference sequence). The CDR3 has 17 residues.

The rearrangement joins TRBV5-1 to TRBJ1-2, with 8 bases matching TRBD1. Unmatched junction bases numbered 12, after V lost 0 bases and J lost 8 bases. The CDR3 length is 16 residues. Looked up from germline, CDR1 is SGHRS and CDR2 is YFSETQ. This CDR3 reads CASSLAPDRVRKGYTF. As DNA, the CDR3 is TGCGCCAGCAGCTTGGCCCCGGACAGGGTAAGGAAGGGCTACACCTTC.

This chain joins TRBV28 and TRBJ1-2; D remains ambiguous. Trimming left V 2 bases short and J 8 bases short, with 15 bases between. The CDR3 totals 14 residues. Germline V gene sequence: CDR1 MDHEN, CDR2 SYDVKM. The CDR3 bases are TGTGCCAGCAGTTTAATAGCTCTCTTTATGGGCTACACCTTC. Translated, it gives CASSLIALFMGYTF.

The rearrangement joins TRBV7-9 to TRBJ2-5; TRBD1 is a possible D gene (8 bases). Germline CDR1 and CDR2: SEHNR and FQNEAQ (reference sequence). CDR3 length: 15 amino acids. V was shortened by 6 bases and J by 4 bases, with 18 bases between the two germline ends. CDR3 sequence reads: CASSYGQGGGETQYF. DNA of the CDR3: TGTGCCAGCAGTTACGGACAGGGAGGGGGAGAGACCCAGTACTTC.

V usage is TRBV5-5 and J usage is TRBJ2-5; unclear D gene. The V and J ends lost 0 bases and 4 bases respectively, with 10 bases between them. From germline, CDR1 is SGHKS and CDR2 YYEKEE (reference sequence). The CDR3 contains 14 residues. The CDR3 protein is CASSLVSKIETQYF. Here the CDR3 DNA reads TGTGCCAGCAGCTTGGTTTCGAAAATAGAGACCCAGTACTTC.

The CDR3 DNA reads TGTGCCAGCAGCTTAGATCGCGGGGAGGGCGAGCAGTACTTC. It is translated as CASSLDRGEGEQYF. The gene calls are TRBV7-2 and TRBJ2-7; 7 nucleotides align to TRBD2. CDR3 length: 14 amino acids. V gave up 1 base and J gave up 6 bases; unmatched junction bases: 6. Germline CDR1 and CDR2: SGHTA and FQGNSA.

The gene calls are TRBV6-1 and TRBJ1-5; the D is unclear. This CDR3 spans 16 amino acids. The V gene lost 0 bases and the J gene lost 7 bases, with 16 bases spanning the gap. CDR1 is MNHNS, CDR2 SASEGT, per germline. CDR3 in DNA: TGTGCCAGCAGTGAAGCGTTCGGGGATTTAGTACAGCCCCAGCATTTT. Amino acids: CASSEAFGDLVQPQHF.

The CDR3 coding sequence is TGCAGCGTCGCTACAGGAAGGGGCACAGATACGCAGTATTTT. Translated: CSVATGRGTDTQYF. V is TRBV29-1 and J is TRBJ2-3; TRBD1 is a possible D gene (5 bases). Germline lookup yields CDR1 SQVTM and CDR2 ANQGSEA. This CDR3 has 14 residues. Trimming took off 6 bases at V and 1 base at J, with 14 bases between the two ends.

V gene TRBV28 combines with J gene TRBJ1-1, with unresolved D. CDR3 length: 12 residues. V lost 5 bases and J lost 5, with 9 bases in between. Germline-derived CDR1 and CDR2 are MDHEN and SYDVKM. CDR3 in amino acids: CASSVPRTEAFF. The DNA for the CDR3 is TGTGCCAGCAGTGTTCCGAGGACTGAAGCTTTCTTT.

The rearrangement links TRBV7-9 to TRBJ1-2, with 9 bases identical to TRBD1. V was clipped by 5 bases and J by 8 bases; unmatched bases: 6. This CDR3 region has 13 residues. The germline CDR1 and CDR2 sequences are SEHNR and FQNEAQ (reference sequence). CDR3 loop: CASSRDRAFGYTF. The CDR3 DNA reads as TGTGCCAGCAGCCGGGACAGGGCTTTCGGCTACACCTTC. The variable domain in full, with the rest retrieved from reference TRBV7-9 and TRBJ1-2, is DTGVSQNPRHKITKRGQNVTFRCDPISEHNRLYWYRQTLGQGPEFLTYFQNEAQLEKSRLLSDRFSAERPKGSFSTLEIQRTEQGDSAMYLCASSRDRAFGYTFGSGTRLTVV.

The chain joins TRBV29-1 to TRBJ2-7; the D gene is possibly TRBD1 (6 bases). The CDR3 spans 13 residues. CDR1 SQVTM and CDR2 ANQGSEA come from the germline V gene. The germline V and J ends were trimmed by 1 base and 2 bases, with 9 bases remaining between them. Here the CDR3 DNA reads TGCAGCGTTGAAGTGGACAGACCCTACGAGCAGTACTTC. This sequence encodes CSVEVDRPYEQYF.

The gene calls are TRBV7-2 and TRBJ1-2; TRBD1 matches at 7 bases. Trimming removed 4 bases from V and 6 bases from J; junction bases left unmatched: 8. CDR3 length: 14 residues. CDR1 SGHTA and CDR2 FQGNSA come from the germline V gene. The CDR3, as DNA: TGTGCCAGCAGCTACAGGGGCCAGGGTGATGGCTACACCTTC. This encodes CASSYRGQGDGYTF. Supplemented by reference TRBV7-2 and TRBJ1-2, the full variable domain reads GAGVSQSPSNKVTEKGKDVELRCDPISGHTALYWYRQSLGQGLEFLIYFQGNSAPDKSGLPSDRFSAERTGGSVSTLTIQRTQQEDSAVYLCASSYRGQGDGYTFGSGTRLTVV.

The chain is built from TRBV19 and TRBJ2-5; TRBD1 might be the D (7 bases). V was clipped by 5 bases and J by 5 bases, with 18 bases between them. The CDR3 sequence is 15 residues long. Germline V gene sequence: CDR1 LNHDA, CDR2 SQIVND (reference sequence). CDR3 residues: CASSLQGGRTETQYF. The DNA of the CDR3 is TGTGCCAGTAGTCTCCAGGGGGGTCGGACCGAGACCCAGTACTTC. The whole variable domain, filled in from reference TRBV19 and TRBJ2-5, reads DGGITQSPKYLFRKEGQNVTLSCEQNLNHDAMYWYRQDPGQGLRLIYYSQIVNDFQKGDIAEGYSVSREKKESFPLTVTSAQKNPTAFYLCASSLQGGRTETQYFGPGTRLLVL.

The V and J genes are TRBV29-1 and TRBJ1-1; possibly TRBD1 for D (5 bases). The CDR3 totals 12 residues. Germline CDR1 SQVTM, CDR2 ANQGSEA. DNA of the CDR3: TGCAGTGGATCGACAGTTAACACTGAAGCTTTCTTT. Encoded protein: CSGSTVNTEAFF.

The sample holds one count of this clone. CDR3 sequence (DNA): TGTGCCAGCAGCCTTTGGACGGAAATGAACACTGAAGCTTTCTTT. This codes for CASSLWTEMNTEAFF. The chain is built from TRBV5-6 and TRBJ1-1; D is unclear. V was trimmed by 4 bases and J by 0 bases, leaving 13 bases between them. This CDR3 has 15 residues. Germline lookup yields CDR1 SGHDT and CDR2 YYEEEE.

This rearrangement joins TRBV7-9 to TRBJ2-3; 11 nucleotides agree with TRBD2. CDR1 is SEHNR, CDR2 FQNEAQ, per germline (reference sequence). This CDR3 is built from 15 residues. V dropped 1 base and J dropped 4; count of bases not matched to a gene: 1. CDR3 amino acids: CASSLGLAGSDTQYF. The DNA of the CDR3 is TGTGCCAGCAGCTTAGGACTAGCGGGATCAGATACGCAGTATTTT. The variable domain in full, completed from reference TRBV7-9 and TRBJ2-3, reads DTGVSQNPRHKITKRGQNVTFRCDPISEHNRLYWYRQTLGQGPEFLTYFQNEAQLEKSRLLSDRFSAERPKGSFSTLEIQRTEQGDSAMYLCASSLGLAGSDTQYFGPGTRLTVL.

The chain uses TRBV11-3 and TRBJ2-1; 8 bases fit TRBD2. The V gene's germline CDR1 is SGHNT and CDR2 YENEEA. The ends lost 3 bases at V and 6 bases at J; junction bases unmatched: 7. The CDR3 covers 15 residues. The CDR3 here is CASSFSLAGINEQFF. In DNA form, the CDR3 reads TGTGCCAGCAGCTTTAGTCTAGCGGGCATCAATGAGCAGTTCTTC.

This rearrangement joins TRBV6-2 or TRBV6-3 to TRBJ1-5, with D tentatively TRBD1 (6 bases). Germline CDR1 and CDR2: MNHEY and SVGEGT. V was cut by 6 bases and J by 1 base, with 19 bases left in between. The CDR3 has 17 residues. CDR3 residues: CASSPPHGQRSNQPQHF. DNA for the CDR3: TGTGCCAGCAGCCCCCCCCACGGACAGCGAAGCAATCAGCCCCAGCATTTT.

This sequence joins TRBV6-5 and TRBJ2-3; 12 nucleotides agree with TRBD2. Germline V lookup: CDR1 MNHEY, CDR2 SVGAGI. The ends lost 4 bases at V and 4 bases at J; junction bases unmatched: 6. This CDR3 is 16 amino acids long. The CDR3 DNA reads TGTGCCAGCAGTTCGTCTAGCGGGAGGGCAGCAGATACGCAGTATTTT. Protein sequence: CASSSSSGRAADTQYF.

The V and J genes are TRBV6-2 or TRBV6-3 and TRBJ2-2, with no clear D. CDR1 is MNHEY and CDR2 is SVGEGT in the germline V gene. The ends were cut back, 2 bases at V and 8 bases at J, with 15 bases in the middle. This CDR3 region has 15 residues. CDR3 DNA: TGTGCCAGCAGTTACGATTGGGAAGTCGGGGGGGAGCTGTTTTTT. Encoded protein: CASSYDWEVGGELFF.

This chain uses TRBV5-1 with TRBJ2-1; 9 nucleotides agree with TRBD1. Germline loops: CDR1 SGHRS, CDR2 YFSETQ. V was clipped by 1 base and J by 9 bases; unmatched bases: 11. The CDR3 is 16 residues long. CDR3 DNA: TGCGCCAGCAGCTTGAAACAGGGGGCCGGACTGAGTGAGCAGTTCTTC. Translating it yields CASSLKQGAGLSEQFF.

V and J are TRBV18 and TRBJ2-7; maybe TRBD1 (7 bases). CDR1 is KGHSH and CDR2 is LQKENI in the germline V gene. The ends were cut back, 2 bases at V and 6 bases at J, with 20 bases in the middle. The CDR3 is made up of 16 amino acids. DNA of the CDR3: TGTGCCAGCTCACCAGGCCGTGACAGGGACGGGGGCGAGCAGTACTTC. It specifies CASSPGRDRDGGEQYF.

The chain carries TRBV23-1 and TRBJ1-2; D unresolved. TRBV23-1 is assigned to the ORF class and has an uncertain function. The length of the CDR3 is 13 residues. V gave up 6 bases and J gave up 12 bases, with 20 bases separating them. The CDR3 sequence: CASSHMDPGLNTF. In DNA form, the CDR3 reads TGCGCCAGCAGCCACATGGACCCCGGACTAAACACCTTC.

This clone was counted a few times. The chain combines TRBV30 with TRBJ2-3; no clear D. Germline V gene lookup returns CDR1 GTSNPN and CDR2 SVGIG (reference sequence). V was cut by 2 bases and J by 1 base, with 13 bases left in between. The CDR3 is 15 amino acids. DNA of the CDR3: TGTGCCTGGAGTCTTAACTATAGGGGCACAGATACGCAGTATTTT. Its protein product is CAWSLNYRGTDTQYF.

The V call is TRBV19, the J call TRBJ1-2, with no clear D. Germline V lookup: CDR1 LNHDA, CDR2 SQIVND (reference sequence). V was clipped by 5 bases and J by 4 bases, with 11 bases between them. This CDR3 comprises 13 residues. The chain's CDR3 is CASSPPGSYGYTF. CDR3 sequence (DNA): TGTGCCAGTAGTCCGCCGGGATCCTATGGCTACACCTTC.

This chain connects TRBV13 to TRBJ2-7; 8 bases agree with TRBD2. Looked up from germline, CDR1 is PRHDT and CDR2 is FYEKMQ (reference sequence). The ends lost 5 bases at V and 0 bases at J; junction bases unmatched: 3. The CDR3 contains 14 residues. DNA for the CDR3: TGTGCCAGCAGCGCCAGCGGGAGCTCCTACGAGCAGTACTTC. Amino acids: CASSASGSSYEQYF.

Here the CDR3 DNA reads TGTGCCAGCAGTTTAAGGGCAGGGCCAAGGGACACTGAAGCTTTCTTT. Residues: CASSLRAGPRDTEAFF. The chain combines TRBV28 with TRBJ1-1, with D tentatively TRBD1 (5 bases). Trimming stripped 2 bases from V and 3 bases from J, with 16 bases between. The CDR3 loop spans 16 amino acids. The V gene's germline CDR1 is MDHEN and CDR2 SYDVKM. Supplemented by reference TRBV28 and TRBJ1-1, the full variable domain reads DVKVTQSSRYLVKRTGEKVFLECVQDMDHENMFWYRQDPGLGLRLIYFSYDVKMKEKGDIPEGYSVSREKKERFSLILESASTNQTSMYLCASSLRAGPRDTEAFFGQGTRLTVV.

The count of this clone is one. The chain employs TRBV18 and TRBJ2-5; no clear D gene. V was shortened by 5 bases and J by 1 base, with 11 bases between the two germline ends. CDR3 length: 14 residues. Germline-derived CDR1 and CDR2 are KGHSH and LQKENI. CDR3: CASSTNGGQETQYF. The CDR3 coding sequence is TGTGCCAGCTCAACGAACGGTGGCCAAGAGACCCAGTACTTC.